This T cell receptor (beta chain) stems from a study of radiation and T cells in renal cell carcinoma. Study-level information: Nephrectomy followed 15 Gy stereotactic body radiation by 4 weeks.

The V and J ends lost 0 bases and 4 bases, in that order; junction bases with no gene match: 5. The CDR3 contains 15 residues. Germline V lookup: CDR1 SGHTA, CDR2 FQGNSA. Time point meaning: baseline pretreatment blood. Treatment in this sample: 15 Gy SBRT to primary tumor, nephrectomy 4 weeks later. This renal cell carcinoma was of the clear cell type. This table comes from immunoSEQ multiplex PCR, and its TCRdb copy is limited to in-frame clones, with some not included. Of 130,000 to 150,000 clones listed, about 88% are singletons. As concerns this clone: As yet, its antigen is unknown.

Study-level results: In blood, top tumor clones expanded by 2 weeks, shrinking by 4. Baseline intratumoral clonotype presence is unknown without pretreatment biopsies.

The chain combines TRBV7-2 with TRBJ1-1; 7 positions agree with TRBD1. The starting material was blood, obtained from a patient whose treatment included radiotherapy and nephrectomy. The TCR was taken from a woman aged 70-85 years with renal cell carcinoma. In nucleotides, the CDR3 is TGTGCCAGCAGCTTAGCCCGGGGACAGTTCACTGAAGCTTTCTTT. As protein: CASSLARGQFTEAFF. Using reference TRBV7-2 and TRBJ1-1 for the parts outside the CDR3, the full variable domain is GAGVSQSPSNKVTEKGKDVELRCDPISGHTALYWYRQSLGQGLEFLIYFQGNSAPDKSGLPSDRFSAERTGGSVSTLTIQRTQQEDSAVYLCASSLARGQFTEAFFGQGTRLTVV.